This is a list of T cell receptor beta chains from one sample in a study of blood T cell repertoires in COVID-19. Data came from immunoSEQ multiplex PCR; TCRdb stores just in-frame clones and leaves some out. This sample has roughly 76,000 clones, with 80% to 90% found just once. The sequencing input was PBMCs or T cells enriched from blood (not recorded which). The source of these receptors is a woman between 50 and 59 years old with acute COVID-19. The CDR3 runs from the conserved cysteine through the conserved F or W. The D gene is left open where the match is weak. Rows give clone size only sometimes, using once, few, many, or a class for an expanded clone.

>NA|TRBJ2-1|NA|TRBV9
TGTGCCAGCAGCGTGACTAGCTCCTACAATGAGCAGTTCTTC
CASSVTSSYNEQFF
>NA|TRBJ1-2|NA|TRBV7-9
TGTGCCAGCAGCTTACCGGGGTTATTCTATGGCTACACCTTC
CASSLPGLFYGYTF
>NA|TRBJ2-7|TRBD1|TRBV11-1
TGTGCCAGCACCAAGACAGGGCGCGAGCAGTACTTC
CASTKTGREQYF
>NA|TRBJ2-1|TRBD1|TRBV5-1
TGCGCCAGCAGCCGAGGGGACAGGGCCTACAATGAGCAGTTCTTC
CASSRGDRAYNEQFF
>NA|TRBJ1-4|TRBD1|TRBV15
TGTGCCACCAGCAGAGATCCCCGCCAGGGGGCAGGGAAACTGTTTTTT
CATSRDPRQGAGKLFF
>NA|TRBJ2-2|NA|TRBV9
TGTGCCAGCAGCGTAACGCGGAGGCCCGGCACCGGGGAGCTGTTTTTT
CASSVTRRPGTGELFF
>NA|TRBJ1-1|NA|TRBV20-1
TGCAGTGCTAGAGCGGGGGAAGCTTTCTTT
CSARAGEAFF
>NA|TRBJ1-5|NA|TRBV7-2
TGTGCCAGCAGCTCTATGGGGCAGGGCAATCAGCCCCAGCATTTT
CASSSMGQGNQPQHF
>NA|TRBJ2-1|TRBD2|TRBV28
TGTGCCAGCAGTTTACAGCGGGAATCCAATGAGCAGTTCTTC
CASSLQRESNEQFF
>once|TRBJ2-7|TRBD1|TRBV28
TGTGCCAGCAGTTCGGGACAGGGCTACGAGCAGTACTTC
CASSSGQGYEQYF
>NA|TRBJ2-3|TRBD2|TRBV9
TGTGCCAGCAGCGTTAAAGGCGGGAGATCGGCAGATACGCAGTATTTT
CASSVKGGRSADTQYF
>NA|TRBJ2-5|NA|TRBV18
TGTGCCAGCTCACGCGGACAGCAAGAGACCCAGTACTTC
CASSRGQQETQYF
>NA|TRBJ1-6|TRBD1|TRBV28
TGTGCCAGCAAGACGACAGGGGGCGATTCACCCCTCCACTTT
CASKTTGGDSPLHF
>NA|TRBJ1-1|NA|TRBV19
TGTGCCAGTAGTATATCAGAGAACACTGAAGCTTTCTTT
CASSISENTEAFF
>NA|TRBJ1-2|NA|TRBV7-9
TGTGCCAGCAGCTTAGAGGAAGACAGGCTCTATGGCTACACCTTC
CASSLEEDRLYGYTF
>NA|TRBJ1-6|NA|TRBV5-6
TGTGCCAGCAGGGAACAGGGAGCCCGTTATAATTCACCCCTCCACTTT
CASREQGARYNSPLHF
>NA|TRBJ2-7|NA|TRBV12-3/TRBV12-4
TGTGCCAGCAGTTTGACGCCCGCGGTCGAGCAGTACTTC
CASSLTPAVEQYF
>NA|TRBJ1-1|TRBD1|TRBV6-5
TGTGCCAGCAGTTACGGGACAGGGAACACTGAAGCTTTCTTT
CASSYGTGNTEAFF
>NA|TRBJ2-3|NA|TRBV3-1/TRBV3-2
TGTGCCAGCAGCGGGCGGGTGGAAAGCACAGATACGCAGTATTTT
CASSGRVESTDTQYF
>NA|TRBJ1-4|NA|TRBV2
TGTGCCAGCCGAGGTGTGAGAAATGAAAAACTGTTTTTT
CASRGVRNEKLFF
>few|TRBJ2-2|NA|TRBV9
TGTGCCAGCAGCGTAGGTTCGTCTCCGGACACCGGGGAGCTGTTTTTT
CASSVGSSPDTGELFF
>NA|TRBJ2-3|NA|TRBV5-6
TGTGCCAGCAGTACAGGCACAGATACGCAGTATTTT
CASSTGTDTQYF